The 21 T cell receptor beta chains given below trace back to one sample, sequenced in a study of blood T cells in healthy people across ages. PCR was performed a second time for about 7 to 11 cycles using a sample-barcoded 5' primer and a J-beta primer mix. TCRdb fed the 5' RACE reads into MiXCR, producing one record per CDR3 protein. The data contain over 950,000 distinct CDR3 sequences, 30% to 40% of them singletons. Sequences were obtained from blood. The receptors were sampled from a man younger than 35 in good health.

Points on this clonotype: This may arise from a read error, as a much more abundant clone is one base away. The CDR3 DNA reads as TGTGCCAGCAGTCCCTCACAGGTCTCCGGCTGCACCTTC. This encodes CASSPSQVSGCTF. The chain combines TRBV12-3 or TRBV12-4 with TRBJ1-2; a possible D gene is TRBD1 (5 bases). This CDR3 is built from 13 residues.

This sequence joins TRBV6-1 and TRBJ1-5, with TRBD1 as a possible D gene (5 bases). Looked up from germline, CDR1 is MNHNS and CDR2 is SASEGT. The CDR3 is made up of 14 amino acids. Trimming stripped 3 bases from V and 2 bases from J, with 8 bases between. CDR3 sequence (DNA): TGTGCCAGCAGTGAGGTGGGGGGCAATCAGCCCCAGCATTTT. It yields the protein CASSEVGGNQPQHF.

This chain joins TRBV7-2 and TRBJ2-5; D may be TRBD1 (5 bases). The CDR3 is 15 residues long. Germline values: CDR1 SGHTA, CDR2 FQGNSA. V was pared by 0 bases and J by 2 bases, with 10 bases between. The CDR3 loop is CASSLAGAFQETQYF. DNA for the CDR3: TGTGCCAGCAGCTTAGCAGGGGCCTTTCAAGAGACCCAGTACTTC.

About this clonotype itself: Mismatch with germline at one junction end may stem from a read error. The chain is built from TRBV12-3 or TRBV12-4 and TRBJ2-3; TRBD1 might be the D (6 bases). This CDR3 region has 14 residues. CDR3 protein: CASTHQIRTDAQYF. CDR3 bases: TGTGCCAGCACCCACCAAATTCGGACAGATGCGCAGTATTTT.

CDR3 residues: CASSLIGGAGELFF. The CDR3 DNA follows: TGTGCCAGCAGTTTAATCGGAGGGGCCGGGGAGCTGTTTTTT. The chain employs TRBV27 and TRBJ2-2; D perhaps matches TRBD2 (6 bases). CDR1 MNHEY and CDR2 SMNVEV come from the germline V gene (reference sequence). The CDR3 consists of 14 residues. Trimming cost V 2 bases and J 6 bases, with 10 bases left between them.

In this sample, this clonotype turned up a few times. The V gene is TRBV6-1, the J gene TRBJ2-7; 8 bases match TRBD2. Germline V gene sequence: CDR1 MNHNS, CDR2 SASEGT. CDR3 size: 13 residues. Germline trimming cut 2 bases from V and 6 bases from J; bases unmatched to any gene: 3. The CDR3 DNA is TGTGCCAGCAGTGAACTAGCGGGCTTCGAGCAGTACTTC. Encoded protein: CASSELAGFEQYF.

The chain employs TRBV5-1 and TRBJ2-5, with a weak D call TRBD2 (5 bases). The CDR3 totals 15 residues. The germline gives CDR1 SGHRS, CDR2 YFSETQ. V lost 0 bases and J lost 2, with 11 bases in between. The DNA for the CDR3 is TGCGCCAGCAGCTTGGTCCCTAGCCGACAAGAGACCCAGTACTTC. Translated: CASSLVPSRQETQYF.

V is TRBV15 and J is TRBJ1-2, with 9 positions matching TRBD1. CDR1 and CDR2 from the germline V gene are LNHNV and YYDKDF (reference sequence). V shed 3 bases and J 3 bases; nucleotides not matched to a gene: 17. CDR3 length: 19 amino acids. The chain's CDR3 is CATSSTIGDRVARYYGYTF. The CDR3 coding sequence is TGTGCCACCAGCAGTACGATTGGGGACAGGGTCGCCCGCTACTATGGCTACACCTTC.

The chain couples TRBV24-1 to TRBJ2-2; D is uncertain. The CDR3 is made up of 18 amino acids. V was pared by 0 bases and J by 0 bases, with 13 bases between. CDR1 is KGHDR, CDR2 SFDVKD, per germline. CDR3 bases: TGTGCCACCAGTGATTTGGAGGAAGTAGGGACGAACACCGGGGAGCTGTTTTTT. Translation: CATSDLEEVGTNTGELFF.

Only a few counts were recorded for this clonotype. The rearrangement joins TRBV7-9 to TRBJ1-1; a possible D gene is TRBD1 (5 bases). The CDR3 sequence is 17 residues long. Germline assignment: CDR1 SEHNR and CDR2 FQNEAQ (reference sequence). Trimming left V 4 bases short and J 1 base short, with 19 bases between. The chain's CDR3 is CASSSLRDVKANTEAFF. The CDR3 DNA sequence: TGTGCCAGCAGCTCCTTGAGGGACGTGAAAGCGAACACTGAAGCTTTCTTT.

This clonotype was observed a handful of times. V usage is TRBV5-1 and J usage is TRBJ2-3; unclear D gene. Trimming shortened V by 3 bases and J by 2 bases, and 10 bases separated the two germline ends. The CDR3 runs 14 residues. The germline CDR1 and CDR2 sequences are SGHRS and YFSETQ. The CDR3, as DNA: TGCGCCAGCAGCTCCGCGTACAACACAGATACGCAGTATTTT. Its protein product is CASSSAYNTDTQYF.

The CDR3, as DNA: TGTGCCAGCTCCCCGGGCAGGGAAAATGAAAAACTGTTTTTT. Amino acids: CASSPGRENEKLFF. The rearrangement uses TRBV2 and TRBJ1-4; D perhaps matches TRBD1 (5 bases). V was shortened by 8 bases and J by 5 bases, with 15 bases between the two germline ends. CDR3 length equals 14 residues. CDR1 is SNHLY and CDR2 is FYNNEI in the germline V gene.

V gene TRBV10-3 combines with J gene TRBJ2-6; a possible D gene is TRBD1 (5 bases). CDR1 is ENHRY, CDR2 SYGVKD, per germline. The CDR3 length is 15 residues. V was pared by 6 bases and J by 0 bases, with 9 bases between. Here the CDR3 reads CAIRVTGSGANVLTF. CDR3 nucleotides: TGTGCCATCAGGGTTACAGGCTCTGGGGCCAACGTCCTGACTTTC.

On this clonotype: One end of the junction fails to match germline, which may point to a read error. The V and J genes are TRBV20-1 and TRBJ2-1, with D perhaps TRBD1 (6 bases). This CDR3 comprises 16 residues. CDR1 and CDR2 (germline): DFQATT, SNEGSKA (reference sequence). CDR3 nucleotide sequence: TGCAGTGCCAGGCTGATTAGGAGTGGGACAATTACGGAGCGGTTCTTC. Encoded protein: CSARLIRSGTITERFF.

This clonotype was seen a single time. The genes are TRBV12-5 and TRBJ1-3; D is uncertain. CDR1 and CDR2 (germline): LGHNT, FRNRAP. The CDR3 is 11 amino acids. The V end was cut by 1 base, the J end by 8 bases, with 3 bases between. CDR3 nucleotide sequence: TGTGCTAGTGGTTTGGGGGACACCATATATTTT. Translated, it gives CASGLGDTIYF.

In its sample, this clonotype was seen a few times. The CDR3: CASSLLGGDRARDQPQHF. As DNA, the CDR3 is TGTGCCAGCAGCTTATTGGGTGGGGACAGGGCCCGTGATCAGCCCCAGCATTTT. V and J are TRBV7-2 and TRBJ1-5; 9 bases align to TRBD1. Germline loops: CDR1 SGHTA, CDR2 FQGNSA. This CDR3 comprises 18 residues. J lost 5 bases, V lost 2 bases, and 13 bases had no gene match.

This clonotype has a handful of counts. The rearrangement joins TRBV28 to TRBJ2-1; TRBD1 matches at 8 bases. The V gene's germline CDR1 is MDHEN and CDR2 SYDVKM. This CDR3 region has 15 residues. V trimming: 11 bases; J trimming: 7 bases; junction bases outside the gene matches: 16. This CDR3 is CAGQSIGTGTNEQFF. In DNA, the CDR3 is TGTGCCGGACAGAGTATAGGGACAGGCACGAATGAGCAGTTCTTC. Using reference TRBV28 and TRBJ2-1 for the parts outside the CDR3, the full variable domain is DVKVTQSSRYLVKRTGEKVFLECVQDMDHENMFWYRQDPGLGLRLIYFSYDVKMKEKGDIPEGYSVSREKKERFSLILESASTNQTSMYLCAGQSIGTGTNEQFFGPGTRLTVL.

Only a few counts were recorded for this clonotype. The genes are TRBV6-2 or TRBV6-3 and TRBJ2-3, with 10 bases that match TRBD2. The CDR3 is 19 residues long. V trimming: 4 bases; J trimming: 0 bases; junction bases outside the gene matches: 13. Germline V gene data show CDR1 as MNHEY and CDR2 as SVGEGT. CDR3 residues: CASSLIVLAGDTSTDTQYF. DNA for the CDR3: TGTGCCAGCAGTTTAATCGTTCTAGCGGGAGACACTAGCACAGATACGCAGTATTTT.

This clonotype was seen a handful of times. This rearrangement joins TRBV20-1 to TRBJ1-1; no clear D. Germline V lookup: CDR1 DFQATT, CDR2 SNEGSKA (reference sequence). Trimming pared 4 bases from V and 3 bases from J, leaving 12 bases between. The CDR3 has 13 residues. The CDR3 loop is CSAIPAWDTEAFF. The CDR3 DNA follows: TGCAGTGCTATTCCCGCGTGGGACACTGAAGCTTTCTTT.

The chain couples TRBV12-3 or TRBV12-4 to TRBJ1-1, with TRBD1 matching over 7 bases. After removal of 6 bases from V and 4 bases from J, the junction contained 8 bases not matched to a gene. This CDR3 contains 14 residues. CDR3 DNA sequence: TGTGCCAGCAGGGTACAGGGGTGGGGCACTGAAGCTTTCTTT. Protein: CASRVQGWGTEAFF.

The V call is TRBV6-5, the J call TRBJ2-7; possible D gene TRBD1, 5 bases. The CDR3 has 16 residues. Per the germline V gene, CDR1 is MNHEY and CDR2 is SVGAGI. V gave up 2 bases and J gave up 3 bases, with 17 bases separating them. The CDR3 loop reads CASSYVLQGSIYEQYF. The CDR3 region has the DNA TGTGCCAGCAGTTACGTCCTGCAGGGTAGTATCTACGAGCAGTACTTC.